These 19 T cell receptor beta chains were all obtained from the same sample, sequenced in a study of preoperative IRX-2 immunotherapy in early breast cancer. Treatment here: preoperative locoregional IRX-2 cytokine immunotherapy. TCRdb's table, derived via immunoSEQ multiplex PCR, lists solely in-frame clones and lacks some. The sample has 43,000 or so clones; about 95% are singletons. The sample here was tumor tissue, taken after IRX-2 immunotherapy. The receptor set was obtained from a human donor with breast cancer.

This chain links TRBV15 with TRBJ2-2; D may be TRBD1 (6 bases). Germline values: CDR1 LNHNV, CDR2 YYDKDF (reference sequence). The CDR3 extends over 18 amino acids. Trimming left V 6 bases short and J 4 bases short, with 24 bases between. CDR3 amino acids: CATRRVLSPGAGTGELFF. CDR3 nucleotides: TGTGCCACCAGGAGGGTGCTGTCCCCAGGGGCTGGCACCGGGGAGCTGTTTTTT. Looking up the rest from reference TRBV15 and TRBJ2-2 gives the full variable domain: DAMVIQNPRYQVTQFGKPVTLSCSQTLNHNVMYWYQQKSSQAPKLLFHYYDKDFNNEADTPDNFQSRRPNTSFCFLDIRSPGLGDTAMYLCATRRVLSPGAGTGELFFGEGSRLTVL.

This clone was observed a few times. This chain links TRBV30 with TRBJ2-7, with a weak D call TRBD1 (6 bases). The V end lost 0 bases, the J end lost 5 bases, and 11 bases lay between the germline ends. There are 13 residues in the CDR3. Germline-derived CDR1 and CDR2 are GTSNPN and SVGIG (reference sequence). CDR3 in DNA: TGTGCCTGGAGTGTAACAGGGTATCACGAGCAGTACTTC. It encodes CAWSVTGYHEQYF.

The rearrangement joins TRBV7-2 to TRBJ2-4; D gene uncertain. The ends were cut back, 3 bases at V and 6 bases at J, with 12 bases in the middle. Germline V gene sequence: CDR1 SGHTA, CDR2 FQGNSA. The CDR3 covers 14 residues. The CDR3, as DNA: TGTGCCAGCAGCTTGGACCGGGTGGGAAACATTCAGTACTTC. This encodes CASSLDRVGNIQYF.

The J gene is TRBJ1-2, the V gene TRBV28, with D possibly matching TRBD1 (6 bases). Germline CDR1 is MDHEN and CDR2 is SYDVKM. V dropped 5 bases and J dropped 0 bases, with 16 bases sitting between them. The CDR3 sequence is 16 residues long. CDR3 protein: CASSRTAGATNYGYTF. DNA of the CDR3: TGTGCCAGCAGTAGGACGGCGGGGGCTACTAACTATGGCTACACCTTC.

The chain carries TRBV7-2 and TRBJ1-2; D gene ambiguous. Germline CDR1 is SGHTA and CDR2 is FQGNSA. This CDR3 contains 14 residues. The germline V and J ends were trimmed by 1 base and 4 bases, with 10 bases remaining between them. The chain's CDR3 is CASSLVLAGYGYTF. DNA of the CDR3: TGTGCCAGCAGCTTAGTACTGGCTGGCTATGGCTACACCTTC.

The chain is built from TRBV5-1 and TRBJ2-4, with D possibly TRBD2 on 6 matching bases. CDR1 and CDR2 from the germline V gene are SGHRS and YFSETQ. This CDR3 region has 15 residues. With 4 bases removed from V and 2 bases from J, the gap between germline ends came to 13 bases. The CDR3 is CASSRSSDTKNIQYF. CDR3 bases: TGCGCCAGCAGCCGCTCTAGCGACACCAAAAACATTCAGTACTTC.

The chain employs TRBV4-1 and TRBJ2-7, with D possibly being TRBD2 (5 bases). The CDR3 is made up of 13 amino acids. Germline-derived CDR1 and CDR2 are MGHRA and YSYEKL. The V end lost 4 bases, the J end lost 1 base, and 8 bases lay between the germline ends. Here the CDR3 reads CASSRTSSYEQYF. DNA for the CDR3: TGCGCCAGCAGCCGCACTAGTTCCTACGAGCAGTACTTC.

This chain links TRBV6-4 with TRBJ2-4, with D possibly called TRBD1 or TRBD2 (5 bases each). The CDR3 runs to 14 residues. The germline V gene has CDR1 MRHNA and CDR2 SNTAGT. V lost 6 bases to trimming and J lost 6 bases, with 15 bases between them. CDR3 DNA: TGTGCCAGCAGCCCTACTCGGGACGGAAACATTCAGTACTTC. It encodes CASSPTRDGNIQYF.

The chain employs TRBV6-1 and TRBJ1-1, with D unclear. The V gene lost 0 bases and the J gene lost 5 bases, with 7 bases spanning the gap. Germline V gives CDR1 MNHNS, CDR2 SASEGT. The CDR3 sequence is 13 residues long. DNA for the CDR3: TGTGCCAGCAGTGAAGCGCCCTCGACTGAAGCTTTCTTT. Its translation is CASSEAPSTEAFF.

The chain uses TRBV5-6 and TRBJ2-1; D gene ambiguous. V was shortened by 0 bases and J by 6 bases, with 16 bases between the two germline ends. Germline CDR1 SGHDT, CDR2 YYEEEE. The CDR3 covers 16 residues. This chain's CDR3 is CASSLVFGLGFNEQFF. The CDR3 region has the DNA TGTGCCAGCAGCTTGGTATTCGGGCTGGGTTTCAATGAGCAGTTCTTC.

This chain joins TRBV5-1 and TRBJ2-3, with 11 positions matching TRBD2. Germline trimming cut 4 bases from V and 5 bases from J; bases unmatched to any gene: 9. Germline V CDR1 and CDR2: SGHRS, YFSETQ. CDR3 size: 16 residues. For the CDR3, the DNA is TGCGCCAGCAGCCTGGGTACAGGGACTAGCGGAGATACGCAGTATTTT. Translation gives CASSLGTGTSGDTQYF.

The chain employs TRBV28 and TRBJ2-7; the match to TRBD2 covers 11 bases. In germline, CDR1 is MDHEN, CDR2 SYDVKM. The V and J ends lost 3 bases and 3 bases, in that order; junction bases with no gene match: 10. This CDR3 region has 17 residues. CDR3 in DNA: TGTGCCAGCAGTTTCTCGCTCGGGACTAGCGGATTCTACGAGCAGTACTTC. Protein sequence: CASSFSLGTSGFYEQYF.

V is TRBV9 and J is TRBJ2-5, with 8 bases fitting TRBD2. CDR1 and CDR2 (germline): SGDLS, YYNGEE. The CDR3 has 15 residues. After removal of 2 bases from V and 5 bases from J, the junction contained 8 bases not matched to a gene. CDR3 region: CASSVGSTSAETQYF. The CDR3, as DNA: TGTGCCAGCAGCGTTGGCTCGACTAGCGCGGAGACCCAGTACTTC.

V is TRBV5-1 and J is TRBJ1-2; tentatively, D is TRBD1 (6 bases). V was trimmed by 4 bases and J by 1 base, leaving 11 bases between them. The CDR3 has 14 residues. Germline-derived CDR1 and CDR2 are SGHRS and YFSETQ. DNA for the CDR3: TGCGCCAGCAGCGAAACGGACAGTAACTATGGCTACACCTTC. Its protein is CASSETDSNYGYTF.

This chain uses TRBV19 with TRBJ1-3; D possibly corresponds to TRBD1 (5 bases). The V gene's germline CDR1 is LNHDA and CDR2 SQIVND (reference sequence). CDR3 length equals 16 residues. Trimming cost V 5 bases and J 0 bases, with 14 bases left between them. The CDR3 loop is CASSVRQSTSGNTIYF. The CDR3 nucleotides read TGTGCCAGTAGTGTCCGACAGTCTACCTCTGGAAACACCATATATTTT.

This clone showed up just once. V usage is TRBV4-1 and J usage is TRBJ2-7, with D hard to call. Germline V CDR1 and CDR2: MGHRA, YSYEKL. V gave up 3 bases and J gave up 0 bases, with 15 bases separating them. This CDR3 is built from 16 residues. The CDR3 DNA sequence: TGCGCCAGCAGCCACAGAACCGGGCACAGCTCCTACGAGCAGTACTTC. This sequence encodes CASSHRTGHSSYEQYF.

The chain combines TRBV13 with TRBJ2-7; D may match TRBD1 or TRBD2 (6 bases each). Deletions cut 2 bases from V and 2 bases from J, with 10 bases between. CDR3 length: 14 amino acids. Germline CDR1 is PRHDT and CDR2 is FYEKMQ (reference sequence). CDR3 amino acids: CASSLRGETYEQYF. CDR3 DNA: TGTGCCAGCAGCTTAAGGGGGGAGACCTACGAGCAGTACTTC.

This chain joins TRBV5-8 and TRBJ1-2; possible D gene TRBD1, 5 bases. From germline, CDR1 is SGHTS and CDR2 YDEGEE. The CDR3 runs 14 residues. Trimming pared 1 base from V and 4 bases from J, leaving 11 bases between. The CDR3 is CASSLKGYGYGYTF. CDR3 nucleotides: TGTGCCAGCAGCTTGAAGGGGTACGGCTATGGCTACACCTTC. The full variable domain, rest sourced from reference TRBV5-8 and TRBJ1-2, is EAGVTQSPTHLIKTRGQQATLRCSPISGHTSVYWYQQALGLGLQFLLWYDEGEERNRGNFPPRFSGRQFPNYSSELNVNALELEDSALYLCASSLKGYGYGYTFGSGTRLTVV.

V gene TRBV27 combines with J gene TRBJ1-2, with TRBD1 matching over 7 bases. Germline values: CDR1 MNHEY, CDR2 SMNVEV (reference sequence). This CDR3 has 14 residues. V gave up 6 bases and J gave up 4 bases; unmatched junction bases: 8. CDR3 residues: CASSPLGQVYGYTF. In DNA form, the CDR3 reads TGTGCCAGCAGCCCCCTAGGACAGGTCTATGGCTACACCTTC.